This TCR beta chain was retrieved from a study of beta chain features in type 1 diabetes. Study-wide points: In cDNA sequencing, cells with high TCR expression could be over-represented.

Every isolated RNA sample was fully reverse transcribed, so sequencing captured expressed TCRB transcripts. Method: immunoSEQ multiplex PCR; TCRdb's copy keeps in-frame clones and lacks some. The repertoire includes hundreds of thousands of clones, about 29% of them detected once, and about 0.065% sits in the top ten. A few counts support this clone. Antigen: not known. CDR3 length equals 16 residues. Germline CDR1 LGHNA, CDR2 YNFKEQ. Germline trimming cut 5 bases from V and 2 bases from J; bases unmatched to any gene: 6. The gene calls are TRBV4-2 and TRBJ2-1; TRBD2 matches 10 bases. The sample comprised naive CD4+ T cells from blood. The receptor was derived from a man aged 18 to 30 in good health. For the CDR3, the DNA is TGTGCCAGCAGCGGGGCTAGCGGGAGAACCTACAATGAGCAGTTCTTC. Translated, it gives CASSGASGRTYNEQFF.